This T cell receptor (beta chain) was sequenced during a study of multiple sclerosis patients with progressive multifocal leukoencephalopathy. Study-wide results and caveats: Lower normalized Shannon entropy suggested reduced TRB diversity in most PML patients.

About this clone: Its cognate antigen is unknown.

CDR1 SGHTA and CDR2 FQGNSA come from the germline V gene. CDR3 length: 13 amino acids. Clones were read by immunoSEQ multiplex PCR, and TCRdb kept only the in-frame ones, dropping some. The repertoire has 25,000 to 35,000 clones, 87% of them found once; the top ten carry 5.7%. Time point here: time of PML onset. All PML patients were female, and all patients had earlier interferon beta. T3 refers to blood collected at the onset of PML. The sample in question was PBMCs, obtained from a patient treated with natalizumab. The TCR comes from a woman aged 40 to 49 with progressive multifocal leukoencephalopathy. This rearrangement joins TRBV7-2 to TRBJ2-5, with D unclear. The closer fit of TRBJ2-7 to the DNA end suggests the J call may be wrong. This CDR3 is CASSLTLTYEQYF. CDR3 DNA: TGTGCCAGCAGCTTAACCCTAACCTACGAGCAGTACTTC.